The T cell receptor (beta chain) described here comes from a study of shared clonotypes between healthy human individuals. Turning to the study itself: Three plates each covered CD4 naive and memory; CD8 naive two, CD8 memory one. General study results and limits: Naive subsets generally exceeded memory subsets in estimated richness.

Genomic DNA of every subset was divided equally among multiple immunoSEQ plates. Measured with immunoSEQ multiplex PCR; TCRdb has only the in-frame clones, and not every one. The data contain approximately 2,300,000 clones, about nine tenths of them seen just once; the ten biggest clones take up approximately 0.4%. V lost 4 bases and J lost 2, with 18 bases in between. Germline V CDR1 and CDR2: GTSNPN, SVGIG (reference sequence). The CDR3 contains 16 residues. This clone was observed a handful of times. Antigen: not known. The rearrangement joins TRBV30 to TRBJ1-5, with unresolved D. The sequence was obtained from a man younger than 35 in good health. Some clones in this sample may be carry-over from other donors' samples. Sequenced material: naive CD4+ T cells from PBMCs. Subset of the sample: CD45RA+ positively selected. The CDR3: CAWINPGYSGNQPQHF. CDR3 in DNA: TGTGCCTGGATAAATCCGGGCTACTCAGGCAATCAGCCCCAGCATTTT.